These 12 T cell receptor beta chains were sequenced from one sample in a study of T cell responses to AZD1222 COVID-19 vaccine. Libraries were prepared by immunoSEQ multiplex PCR; TCRdb keeps only in-frame clonotypes and omits some of them. The sample contains about 86,000 clones, approximately 80% of which appear only once. Sample: peripheral blood, taken on day 0 of AZD1222 vaccination. Receptors were obtained from an adult in good health.

The chain combines TRBV5-1 with TRBJ1-3; D unresolved. The CDR3 length is 14 residues. The germline V gene encodes CDR1 SGHRS and CDR2 YFSETQ. V lost 1 base and J 0 bases, leaving 5 bases between the germline ends. The CDR3 nucleotides read TGCGCCAGCAGCTTGTCGATCTCTGGAAACACCATATATTTT. This encodes CASSLSISGNTIYF.

Worth noting for this clone: The sample contains more than one DNA sequence encoding this CDR3. V usage is TRBV7-9 and J usage is TRBJ2-1; 9 positions match TRBD1. CDR1 SEHNR and CDR2 FQNEAQ come from the germline V gene (reference sequence). The CDR3 sequence is 15 residues long. J gave up 7 bases and V 5 bases, and 9 bases lay outside the gene matches. The CDR3 sequence: CASSPRDRDGNEQFF. The CDR3 DNA reads as TGTGCCAGCAGCCCTCGGGACAGGGATGGGAATGAGCAGTTCTTC.

This chain uses TRBV7-9 with TRBJ1-1, with D possibly TRBD1 on 5 matching bases. The CDR3 totals 13 residues. V was shortened by 7 bases and J by 0 bases, with 9 bases between the two germline ends. CDR1 SEHNR and CDR2 FQNEAQ come from the germline V gene (reference sequence). The CDR3 DNA is TGTGCCAGCACCAGGGAGGTGAACACTGAAGCTTTCTTT. Protein product: CASTREVNTEAFF.

V and J are TRBV7-9 and TRBJ2-2, with a possible D match to TRBD1 (5 bases). The CDR3 is 15 residues long. Trimming shortened V by 1 base and J by 1 base, and 7 bases separated the two germline ends. Germline V gene sequence: CDR1 SEHNR, CDR2 FQNEAQ (reference sequence). The CDR3 loop is CASSLERGNTGELFF. CDR3 nucleotides: TGTGCCAGCAGCTTAGAAAGGGGGAACACCGGGGAGCTGTTTTTT.

This rearrangement joins TRBV5-4 to TRBJ2-1; TRBD2 matches 11 bases. Trimming at V came to 2 bases and at J to 4 bases, leaving 5 bases not matched to a gene. The CDR3 has 16 amino acids. Germline V gene data show CDR1 as SGHNT and CDR2 as YYREEE (reference sequence). The CDR3 reads CASSFPGTSGYNEQFF. CDR3 nucleotides: TGTGCCAGCAGCTTTCCAGGGACTAGCGGTTACAATGAGCAGTTCTTC.

The gene calls are TRBV10-3 and TRBJ1-4, with D possibly being TRBD1 (6 bases). CDR1 is ENHRY, CDR2 SYGVKD, per germline. This CDR3 comprises 13 residues. Trimming took off 4 bases at V and 8 bases at J, with 11 bases between the two ends. The CDR3 loop is CAISVGQGEKLFF. For the CDR3, the DNA is TGTGCCATCAGTGTGGGACAAGGAGAAAAACTGTTTTTT.

This clone came up once. The V gene is TRBV25-1, the J gene TRBJ2-1; D remains ambiguous. The CDR3 runs to 15 residues. Trimming removed 3 bases at V and 0 bases at J, with 9 bases between. Germline CDR1 MGHDK, CDR2 SYGVNS. CDR3 region: CASSDLQSSYNEQFF. CDR3 DNA: TGTGCCAGCAGTGACCTACAGAGCTCCTACAATGAGCAGTTCTTC. The full variable domain, rest sourced from reference TRBV25-1 and TRBJ2-1, is EADIYQTPRYLVIGTGKKITLECSQTMGHDKMYWYQQDPGMELHLIHYSYGVNSTEKGDLSSESTVSRIRTEHFPLTLESARPSHTSQYLCASSDLQSSYNEQFFGPGTRLTVL.

This sequence joins TRBV6-6 and TRBJ2-3, with 11 bases fitting TRBD2. The CDR3 is 16 amino acids. Losses at the gene ends were 6 bases for V and 2 bases for J; bases not matched to a gene: 7. The V gene's germline CDR1 is MNHNY and CDR2 SVGAGI (reference sequence). In DNA, the CDR3 is TGTGCCAGCAGACCCACTAGCGGGAGTAACACAGATACGCAGTATTTT. Encoded protein: CASRPTSGSNTDTQYF.

The chain employs TRBV6-5 and TRBJ2-7; TRBD2 might be the D (7 bases). V gave up 0 bases and J gave up 6 bases, with 15 bases separating them. Germline V gene lookup returns CDR1 MNHEY and CDR2 SVGAGI. This CDR3 spans 15 amino acids. The CDR3: CASSYSGAGVREQYF. As DNA, the CDR3 is TGTGCCAGCAGTTACTCGGGGGCGGGAGTCCGCGAGCAGTACTTC.

The genes are TRBV2 and TRBJ2-2; D assignment may be TRBD1 or TRBD2 (5 bases each). Trimming shortened V by 7 bases and J by 6 bases, and 18 bases separated the two germline ends. CDR3 length equals 15 residues. Looked up from germline, CDR1 is SNHLY and CDR2 is FYNNEI. The chain's CDR3 is CASTADWGSPGELFF. For the CDR3, the DNA is TGTGCCAGCACCGCTGATTGGGGGTCACCCGGGGAGCTGTTTTTT.

The chain carries TRBV21-1 and TRBJ1-1; TRBD1, as called in the table, went unchecked against the DNA. TRBV21-1 is a documented pseudogene. This CDR3 contains 15 residues. DNA for the CDR3: TGTGCCAGCAGCAAAGATGGCAGTTTGAACACTGAAGCTTTCTTT. This encodes CASSKDGSLNTEAFF.

This clone was seen more than once but under ten times. The chain joins TRBV19 to TRBJ1-3, with 8 bases lining up with TRBD1. Germline loops: CDR1 LNHDA, CDR2 SQIVND (reference sequence). Trimming at V came to 6 bases and at J to 8 bases, leaving 12 bases not matched to a gene. This CDR3 spans 15 amino acids. CDR3 sequence: CASRGRQGSGDTIYF. DNA for the CDR3: TGTGCCAGTAGAGGACGACAGGGGTCGGGAGACACCATATATTTT. Combining the CDR3 with reference TRBV19 and TRBJ1-3 gives the whole variable domain DGGITQSPKYLFRKEGQNVTLSCEQNLNHDAMYWYRQDPGQGLRLIYYSQIVNDFQKGDIAEGYSVSREKKESFPLTVTSAQKNPTAFYLCASRGRQGSGDTIYFGEGSWLTVV.